This T cell receptor (beta chain) was recovered during a study of blood T cell repertoires in COVID-19. The overall study: PBMCs, B-cell-depleted T cells, or T cells were the source of the cDNA or gDNA that made up the material.

Per the original data handling: Counts of nucleated cells, estimated from reference gene primer amplification, were obtained. Profiled with immunoSEQ multiplex PCR; TCRdb holds only in-frame clones, not every one. That table furnishes V, J and clone size, whereas the DNA furnished D and trimming. Of about 260,000 clones listed, roughly nine tenths are singletons. This CDR3 spans 13 amino acids. In germline, CDR1 is SQVTM, CDR2 ANQGSEA. Germline trimming cut 5 bases from V and 5 bases from J; bases unmatched to any gene: 6. The V call is TRBV29-1, the J call TRBJ2-3; TRBD2 matches at 8 bases. This sequence originates from a middle-aged man with active or convalescent COVID-19. The sequencing sample was made of peripheral blood. CDR3 loop: CSVRGGARDTQYF. The CDR3 region has the DNA TGCAGCGTTCGGGGGGGGGCCAGAGATACGCAGTATTTT.